The clone carrying this T cell receptor beta chain showed up just a few times. No antigen is known for it. This CDR3 is built from 15 residues. Looked up from germline, CDR1 is SEHNR and CDR2 is FQNEAQ (reference sequence). Trimming took 3 bases from V and 3 from J, leaving 11 bases between them. This entry comes from a study of T-cell reconstitution after alpha-beta-depleted transplantation in children. Overall study findings and caveats: T-cell counts and diversity at one year post-transplant came mainly from newly produced T cells. There were reportedly several hundred expanded graft clones from which alpha-beta T cells came about two months after transplant. Some patients showed high day-60 TCRbeta diversity, which derived from surviving recipient T cells and thymic progenitors.

A TCRbeta library incorporating unique molecular identifiers was prepared. A single record per CDR3 protein comes from TCRdb applying MiXCR to the PCR reads. The sample carries 45,000 to 60,000 distinct CDR3 sequences, roughly 50% recorded once. The clonotype originates from a boy under two years old with SCID, due to receive a stem cell transplant. The sample was peripheral blood, taken before TCRalphabeta/CD19-depleted stem cell transplant. J is TRBJ2-2 and V is TRBV7-9, with D perhaps TRBD1 or TRBD2 (6 bases each). CDR3 in DNA: TGTGCCAGCAGCTTTGGGGGGCCGGACACCGGGGAGCTGTTTTTT. This gives the protein CASSFGGPDTGELFF.